This T cell receptor beta chain stems from a study of cytomegalovirus exposure and HLA in healthy donors. Clones were sequenced by immunoSEQ multiplex PCR, and TCRdb holds only the in-frame ones, with some missing. Among about 88,000 clones, 84% were seen once, and the ten largest hold 12%. This CDR3 contains 14 residues. CDR1 is LNHDA, CDR2 SQIVND, per germline (reference sequence). V gave up 5 bases and J gave up 5 bases, with 13 bases separating them. A note on this clone: Its target is unknown.

Study observations and caveats: It was found in a later analysis that first-cohort TCR clusters tended to co-occur in the 90 to 150 validation repertoires. In vitro assays verified that three CMV-associated chains recognized CMV antigens specifically. TCR beta chains numbering roughly 150 were designated cytomegalovirus-associated. There were some public TCRs occurring in many donors, but most TCR sequences were rare.

What was sequenced was PBMCs. V is TRBV19 and J is TRBJ2-1, with D tentatively TRBD1 (5 bases). This clonotype was obtained from a woman under 30 in good health and CMV-seropositive. The CDR3 bases are TGTGCCAGTAGTGTACACCAGGGAAACAATGAGCAGTTCTTC. It codes for CASSVHQGNNEQFF.